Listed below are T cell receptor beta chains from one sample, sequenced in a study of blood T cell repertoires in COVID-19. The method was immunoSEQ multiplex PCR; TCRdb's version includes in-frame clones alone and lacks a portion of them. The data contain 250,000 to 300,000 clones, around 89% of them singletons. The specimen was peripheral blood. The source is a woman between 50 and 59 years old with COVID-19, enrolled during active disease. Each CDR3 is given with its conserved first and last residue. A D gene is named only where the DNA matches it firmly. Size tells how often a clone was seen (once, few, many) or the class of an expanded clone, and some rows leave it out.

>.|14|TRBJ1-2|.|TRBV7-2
TGTGCCAGCAGCCCCAACAAGGCGACAGATGGCTACACCTTC
CASSPNKATDGYTF
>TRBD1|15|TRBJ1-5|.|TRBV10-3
TGTGCCACCTCGGTAGGACAGGGAGAGAGTCAGCCCCAGCATTTT
CATSVGQGESQPQHF
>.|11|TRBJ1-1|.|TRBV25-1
TGTGCCAGCGCGTACCACACTGAAGCTTTCTTT
CASAYHTEAFF
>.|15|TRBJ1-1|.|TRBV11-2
TGTGCCAGCAGCTTAGCCCTTGGCGGGAACACTGAAGCTTTCTTT
CASSLALGGNTEAFF
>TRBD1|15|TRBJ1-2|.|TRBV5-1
TGCGCCAGCAGCTTAGTGGGACAGGGGGCGGGCGGCTACACCTTC
CASSLVGQGAGGYTF
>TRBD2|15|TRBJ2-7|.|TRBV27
TGTGCCAGCAGTTTGGGTCTAGCGGGAGCCTTCGAGCAGTACTTC
CASSLGLAGAFEQYF
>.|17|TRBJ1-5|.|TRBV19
TGTGCCAGTAGTATACCAGCCTGGGTCAGGGGAAAACAGCCCCAGCATTTT
CASSIPAWVRGKQPQHF
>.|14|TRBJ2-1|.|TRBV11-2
TGTGCCAGCAGCTTTACGGTATCCTACAATGAGCAGTTCTTC
CASSFTVSYNEQFF
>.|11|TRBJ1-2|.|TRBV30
TGTGCCTGGAGTTCTGCTATGAGCTACACCTTC
CAWSSAMSYTF
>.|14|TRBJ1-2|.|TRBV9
TGTGCCAGCAGCGTAGCTAACCCTAACTATGGCTACACCTTC
CASSVANPNYGYTF
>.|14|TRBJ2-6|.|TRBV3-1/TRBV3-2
TGTGCCAGCAGCCAAGTCTTTGGGGCCAACGTCCTGACTTTC
CASSQVFGANVLTF
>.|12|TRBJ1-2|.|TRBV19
TGTGCCAGTAGTTCAGGGAACTATGGCTACACCTTC
CASSSGNYGYTF
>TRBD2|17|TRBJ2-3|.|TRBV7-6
TGTGCCAGCAGCCCACTCCAACTAGCGCTTAGCACAGATACGCAGTATTTT
CASSPLQLALSTDTQYF
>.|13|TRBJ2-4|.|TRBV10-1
TGCGCCAGCAGTGAATCCATTCAAAACATTCAGTACTTC
CASSESIQNIQYF
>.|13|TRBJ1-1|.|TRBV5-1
TGCGCCAGCAGCTTGGCCACCGGACTAGAAGCTTTCTTT
CASSLATGLEAFF
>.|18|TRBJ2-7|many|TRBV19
TGTGCCAGTAGTCCGCAAACTACTTTTGCTGGCCAAACCTACGAGCAGTACTTC
CASSPQTTFAGQTYEQYF
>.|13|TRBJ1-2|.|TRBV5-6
TGTGCCAGCAGCCCAGGACTGGGCTATGGCTACACCTTC
CASSPGLGYGYTF
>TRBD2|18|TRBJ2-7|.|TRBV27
TGTGCCAGCAGTTTGACCGGGACTAGCGGGAGACCGACCTACGAGCAGTACTTC
CASSLTGTSGRPTYEQYF
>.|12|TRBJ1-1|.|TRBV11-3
TGTGCCAGCAGTCAAGCTGCCACTGAAGCTTTCTTT
CASSQAATEAFF
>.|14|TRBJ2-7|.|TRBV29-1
TGCAGCGTTGGGCGTAGCGGACTCTCCTACGAGCAGTACTTC
CSVGRSGLSYEQYF
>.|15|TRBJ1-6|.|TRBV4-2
TGTGCCAGCAGCCAAGGGACCAGCGGAAATTCACCCCTCCACTTT
CASSQGTSGNSPLHF
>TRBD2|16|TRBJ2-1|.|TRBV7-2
TGTGCCAGCAGCTCCCGACTAGCGGGATTATACAATGAGCAGTTCTTC
CASSSRLAGLYNEQFF
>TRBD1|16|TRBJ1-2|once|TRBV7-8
TGTGCCAGCAGCTTAGCCAGGGGGAAAGCTAACTATGGCTACACCTTC
CASSLARGKANYGYTF
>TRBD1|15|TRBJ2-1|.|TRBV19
TGTGCCAGTAGTCTGCAGGGACAGGGCTACAATGAGCAGTTCTTC
CASSLQGQGYNEQFF
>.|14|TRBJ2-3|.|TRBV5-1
TGCGCCAGCAGCTTGGGGGTCAGGGCTGGTACGCAGTATTTT
CASSLGVRAGTQYF
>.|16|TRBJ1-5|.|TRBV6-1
TGTGCCAGCAGTGAAAGGGAGACATATAGCAATCAGCCCCAGCATTTT
CASSERETYSNQPQHF
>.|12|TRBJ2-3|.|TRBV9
TGTGCCAGCAGCGTTTCGACAGATACGCAGTATTTT
CASSVSTDTQYF
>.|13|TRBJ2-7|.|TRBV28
TGTGCCAGCAGCCTATTTTTCTCCTACGAGCAGTACTTC
CASSLFFSYEQYF
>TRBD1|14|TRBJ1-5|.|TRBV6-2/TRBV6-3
TGTGCCAGCAGCCGGACAGGGGGCAATCAGCCCCAGCATTTT
CASSRTGGNQPQHF
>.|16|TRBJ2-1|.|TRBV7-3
TGTGCCAGCAGCTTATCTGGGGGGAGCTCCTACAATGAGCAGTTCTTC
CASSLSGGSSYNEQFF
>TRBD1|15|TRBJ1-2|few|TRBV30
TGTGCCTGGTCGTACATACGGACAGGCAACTATGGCTACACCTTC
CAWSYIRTGNYGYTF
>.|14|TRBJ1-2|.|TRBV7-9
TGTGCCAGCAGCTACCCCGACAGAGCCTATGGCTACACCTTC
CASSYPDRAYGYTF
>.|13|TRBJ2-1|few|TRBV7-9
TGTGCCAGCAGCTTAGGGGCAGCCACTGAGCAGTTCTTC
CASSLGAATEQFF
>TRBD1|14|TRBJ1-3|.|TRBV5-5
TGTGCCAGCAGCGAGAGGGGGCTTGGAAACACCATATATTTT
CASSERGLGNTIYF
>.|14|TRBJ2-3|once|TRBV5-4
TGTGCCAGCAGGAAGGACTCCTACACAGATACGCAGTATTTT
CASRKDSYTDTQYF
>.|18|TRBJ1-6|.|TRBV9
TGTGCCAGCAGCTTTACCCCCCCGGGGAGCTCCTATAATTCACCCCTCCACTTT
CASSFTPPGSSYNSPLHF
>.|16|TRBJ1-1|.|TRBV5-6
TGTGCCAGCAGCTCCTTCCGGGGGGAGGGGTACACTGAAGCTTTCTTT
CASSSFRGEGYTEAFF
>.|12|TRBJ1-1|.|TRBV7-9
TGTGCCAGCAGCTTAGGCAGCACTGAAGCTTTCTTT
CASSLGSTEAFF
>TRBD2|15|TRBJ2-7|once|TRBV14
TGTGCCAGCAGCGTCGGACTAGCGGCAACCTACGAGCAGTACTTC
CASSVGLAATYEQYF
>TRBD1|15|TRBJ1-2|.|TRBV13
TGTGCCAGCAGCTCTCCGGGACAGGGGGCGGATGGCTACACCTTC
CASSSPGQGADGYTF
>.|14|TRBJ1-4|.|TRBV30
TGTGCCTGGAGTGTAAGACAGCCGACCGAAAAACTGTTTTTT
CAWSVRQPTEKLFF
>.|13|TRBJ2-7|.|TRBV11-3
TGTGCCAGCAGCTTCGGCAGGATGGGCGAGCAGTACTTC
CASSFGRMGEQYF
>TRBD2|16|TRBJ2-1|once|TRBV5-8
TGTGCCAGCAGCTTGGACATCCGACGGGGAGGGGATGAGCAGTTCTTC
CASSLDIRRGGDEQFF
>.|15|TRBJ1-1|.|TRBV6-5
TGTGCCAGCAGTTACCTAGGGGGGGGCGGCACTGAAGCTTTCTTT
CASSYLGGGGTEAFF
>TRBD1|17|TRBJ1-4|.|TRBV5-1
TGCGCCAGCAGCTCCGGACCTTGGACAGGAGGAATGTGGAAACTGTTTTTT
CASSSGPWTGGMWKLFF
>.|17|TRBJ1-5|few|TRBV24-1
TGTGCCACCAGTGACGCCAATGAGGGGGTGAACAATCAGCCCCAGCATTTT
CATSDANEGVNNQPQHF
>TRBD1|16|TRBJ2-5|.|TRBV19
TGTGCCAGTAGCCCTCCGGGACAGGGGGCGTCAGAGACCCAGTACTTC
CASSPPGQGASETQYF
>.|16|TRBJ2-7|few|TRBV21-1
TGTGCCAGCAGCAAAGTAATACGGGGATATTTCTACGAGCAGTACTTC
CASSKVIRGYFYEQYF
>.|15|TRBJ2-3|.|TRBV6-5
TGTGCCAGCAGTTATTCCGGCCCTAGGTCCGGCACGCAGTATTTT
CASSYSGPRSGTQYF
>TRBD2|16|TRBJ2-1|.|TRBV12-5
TGTGCTAGTGATACGACTAGCGGGAGCGTATACAATGAGCAGTTCTTC
CASDTTSGSVYNEQFF
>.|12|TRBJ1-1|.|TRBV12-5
TGTGCTAGTGGTTTACCAGGGACTGAAGCTTTCTTT
CASGLPGTEAFF
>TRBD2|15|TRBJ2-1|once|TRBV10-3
TGTGCCATCAGTTCGGGAGGTTCGGGGTACAATGAGCAGTTCTTC
CAISSGGSGYNEQFF
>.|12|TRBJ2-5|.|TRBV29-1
TGCAGCGTTGTGTGGGGAGTGGAGACCCAGTACTTC
CSVVWGVETQYF
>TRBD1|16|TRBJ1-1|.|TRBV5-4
TGTGCCAGCAGCCTCGGTATAGGGGGCGCGGACACTGAAGCTTTCTTT
CASSLGIGGADTEAFF
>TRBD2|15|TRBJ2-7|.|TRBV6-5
TGTGCCAGCAGGCCGACTAGCGGGAGATCCTACGAGCAGTACTTC
CASRPTSGRSYEQYF